This record covers a single T cell receptor beta chain. The target antigen is unknown. It was with 60 Vbeta and 13 Jbeta primers that the PCR ran. Profiled with immunoSEQ multiplex PCR; TCRdb holds only in-frame clones, not every one. The sample contains some 90,000 clones, roughly three quarters of which appear only once. The sample belongs to a study of cytomegalovirus exposure and HLA in healthy donors. Study-wide background: Around 89 million unique TCRs from HLA-typed donors made up an early data release.

Study-wide results and caveats: Immune exposure information available was restricted to CMV serostatus.

The material sequenced was PBMCs. This receptor was identified in a man aged 40-49 years in good health and CMV-seronegative.

The DNA of the CDR3 is TGTGCCAGCAGCGTACAGGCGGGGGGGCAGGCAGATACGCAGTATTTT. Translated: CASSVQAGGQADTQYF. The chain recombines TRBV9 with TRBJ2-3; TRBD2 matches at 9 bases. Germline V CDR1 and CDR2: SGDLS, YYNGEE. V gave up 1 base and J gave up 4 bases; unmatched junction bases: 7. The CDR3 has 16 amino acids. The full variable domain, with the rest looked up from reference TRBV9 and TRBJ2-3, is DSGVTQTPKHLITATGQRVTLRCSPRSGDLSVYWYQQSLDQGLQFLIQYYNGEERAKGNILERFSAQQFPDLHSELNLSSLELGDSALYFCASSVQAGGQADTQYFGPGTRLTVL.